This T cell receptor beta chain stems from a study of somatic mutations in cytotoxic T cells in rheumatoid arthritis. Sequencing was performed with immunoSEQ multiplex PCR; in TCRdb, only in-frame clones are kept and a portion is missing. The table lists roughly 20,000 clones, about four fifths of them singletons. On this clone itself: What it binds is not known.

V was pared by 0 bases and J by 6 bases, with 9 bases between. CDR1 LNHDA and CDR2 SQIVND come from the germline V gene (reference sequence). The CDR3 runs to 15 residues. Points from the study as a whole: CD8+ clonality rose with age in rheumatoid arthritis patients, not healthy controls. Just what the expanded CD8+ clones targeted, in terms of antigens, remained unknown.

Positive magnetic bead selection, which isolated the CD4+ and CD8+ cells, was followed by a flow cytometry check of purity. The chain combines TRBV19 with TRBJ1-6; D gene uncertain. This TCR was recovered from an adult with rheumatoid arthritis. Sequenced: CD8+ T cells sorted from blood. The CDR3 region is CASSIEPRPNSPLHF. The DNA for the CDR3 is TGTGCCAGTAGTATAGAGCCACGGCCTAATTCACCCCTCCACTTT.